Described below is a single TCR beta chain sequence and its context. Other nucleotide sequences from this sample produce the same CDR3. Data came from immunoSEQ multiplex PCR; TCRdb stores just in-frame clones and leaves some out. This table holds 150,000 to 200,000 clones, 89% found once. The record originates from a study of blood T cell repertoires in COVID-19. The trim removed 0 bases at V and 4 bases at J, leaving 6 bases unmatched. The CDR3 contains 15 residues. Germline loops: CDR1 KGHSH, CDR2 LQKENI. Individuals aged roughly 18 to 90 years were recruited from 24 US areas. Material for sequencing was PBMCs or T cells enriched from blood (not recorded which). This chain joins TRBV18 and TRBJ2-7; TRBD2 matches 7 bases. This receptor was identified in a woman younger than 30 who had recovered from COVID-19. The CDR3 nucleotides are TGTGCCAGCTCACCACCCCTAGCGGAGAATTACGAGCAGTACTTC. Its translation: CASSPPLAENYEQYF.